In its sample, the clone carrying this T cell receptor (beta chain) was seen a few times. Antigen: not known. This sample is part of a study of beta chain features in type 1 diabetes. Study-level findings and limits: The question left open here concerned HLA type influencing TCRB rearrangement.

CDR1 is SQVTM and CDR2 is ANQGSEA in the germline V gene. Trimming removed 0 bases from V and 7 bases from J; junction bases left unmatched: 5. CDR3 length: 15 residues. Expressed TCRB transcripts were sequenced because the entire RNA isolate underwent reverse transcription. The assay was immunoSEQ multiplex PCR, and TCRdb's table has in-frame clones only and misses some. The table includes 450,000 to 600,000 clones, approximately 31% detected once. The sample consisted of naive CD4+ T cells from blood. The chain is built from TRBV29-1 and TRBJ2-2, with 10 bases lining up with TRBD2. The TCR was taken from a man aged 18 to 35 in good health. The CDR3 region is CSVEDLAGAGGELFF. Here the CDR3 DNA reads TGCAGCGTTGAAGATCTAGCGGGAGCCGGCGGGGAGCTGTTTTTT.